Below, one T cell receptor beta chain is given with its context. These data are taken from a study of T cells in Graves' hyperthyroidism and ophthalmopathy. Based on clinical symptoms, serum thyroxine and TRAb, thyroid ultrasound and orbital computed tomography, diagnoses were reached. From RNA transcripts, TCR beta CDR3 regions were amplified. When the TCR CDR3 underwent first-round RT-PCR, the HTBI primer set was used. TCRdb reanalysed the multiplex PCR reads using MiXCR and keeps one entry per CDR3 protein. The repertoire includes about 400,000 distinct CDR3 sequences, 15% to 18% of them detected once, and roughly 14% sits in the top ten. Germline V CDR1 and CDR2: MGHRA, YSYEKL. The CDR3 covers 16 residues. After removal of 0 bases from V and 2 bases from J, the junction contained 4 bases not matched to a gene.

The source material was blood. The chain uses TRBV4-1 and TRBJ2-5; 9 positions agree with TRBD2. This clonotype originated in a woman younger than 30 with Graves' hyperthyroidism. Written as DNA, the CDR3 is TGCGCCAGCAGCCAAGAGGCGGGAGGGAGGCAAGAGACCCAGTACTTC. It codes for CASSQEAGGRQETQYF.